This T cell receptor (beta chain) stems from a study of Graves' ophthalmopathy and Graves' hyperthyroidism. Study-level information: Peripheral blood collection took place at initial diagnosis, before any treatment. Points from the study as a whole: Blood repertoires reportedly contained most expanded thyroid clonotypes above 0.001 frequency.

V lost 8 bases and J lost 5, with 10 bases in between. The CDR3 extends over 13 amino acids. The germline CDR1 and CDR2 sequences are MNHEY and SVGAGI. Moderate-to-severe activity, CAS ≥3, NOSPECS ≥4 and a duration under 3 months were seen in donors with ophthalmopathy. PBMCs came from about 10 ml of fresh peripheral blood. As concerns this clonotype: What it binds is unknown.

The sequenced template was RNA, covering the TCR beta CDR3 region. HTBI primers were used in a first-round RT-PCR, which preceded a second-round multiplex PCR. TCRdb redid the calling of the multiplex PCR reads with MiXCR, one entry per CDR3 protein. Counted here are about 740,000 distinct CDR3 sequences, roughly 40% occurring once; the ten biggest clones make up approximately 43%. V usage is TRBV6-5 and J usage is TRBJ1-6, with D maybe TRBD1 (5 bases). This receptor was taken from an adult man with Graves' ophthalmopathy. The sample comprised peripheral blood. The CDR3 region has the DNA TGTGCCAGCCGTGACAGACATAATTCACCCCTCCACTTT. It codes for CASRDRHNSPLHF.